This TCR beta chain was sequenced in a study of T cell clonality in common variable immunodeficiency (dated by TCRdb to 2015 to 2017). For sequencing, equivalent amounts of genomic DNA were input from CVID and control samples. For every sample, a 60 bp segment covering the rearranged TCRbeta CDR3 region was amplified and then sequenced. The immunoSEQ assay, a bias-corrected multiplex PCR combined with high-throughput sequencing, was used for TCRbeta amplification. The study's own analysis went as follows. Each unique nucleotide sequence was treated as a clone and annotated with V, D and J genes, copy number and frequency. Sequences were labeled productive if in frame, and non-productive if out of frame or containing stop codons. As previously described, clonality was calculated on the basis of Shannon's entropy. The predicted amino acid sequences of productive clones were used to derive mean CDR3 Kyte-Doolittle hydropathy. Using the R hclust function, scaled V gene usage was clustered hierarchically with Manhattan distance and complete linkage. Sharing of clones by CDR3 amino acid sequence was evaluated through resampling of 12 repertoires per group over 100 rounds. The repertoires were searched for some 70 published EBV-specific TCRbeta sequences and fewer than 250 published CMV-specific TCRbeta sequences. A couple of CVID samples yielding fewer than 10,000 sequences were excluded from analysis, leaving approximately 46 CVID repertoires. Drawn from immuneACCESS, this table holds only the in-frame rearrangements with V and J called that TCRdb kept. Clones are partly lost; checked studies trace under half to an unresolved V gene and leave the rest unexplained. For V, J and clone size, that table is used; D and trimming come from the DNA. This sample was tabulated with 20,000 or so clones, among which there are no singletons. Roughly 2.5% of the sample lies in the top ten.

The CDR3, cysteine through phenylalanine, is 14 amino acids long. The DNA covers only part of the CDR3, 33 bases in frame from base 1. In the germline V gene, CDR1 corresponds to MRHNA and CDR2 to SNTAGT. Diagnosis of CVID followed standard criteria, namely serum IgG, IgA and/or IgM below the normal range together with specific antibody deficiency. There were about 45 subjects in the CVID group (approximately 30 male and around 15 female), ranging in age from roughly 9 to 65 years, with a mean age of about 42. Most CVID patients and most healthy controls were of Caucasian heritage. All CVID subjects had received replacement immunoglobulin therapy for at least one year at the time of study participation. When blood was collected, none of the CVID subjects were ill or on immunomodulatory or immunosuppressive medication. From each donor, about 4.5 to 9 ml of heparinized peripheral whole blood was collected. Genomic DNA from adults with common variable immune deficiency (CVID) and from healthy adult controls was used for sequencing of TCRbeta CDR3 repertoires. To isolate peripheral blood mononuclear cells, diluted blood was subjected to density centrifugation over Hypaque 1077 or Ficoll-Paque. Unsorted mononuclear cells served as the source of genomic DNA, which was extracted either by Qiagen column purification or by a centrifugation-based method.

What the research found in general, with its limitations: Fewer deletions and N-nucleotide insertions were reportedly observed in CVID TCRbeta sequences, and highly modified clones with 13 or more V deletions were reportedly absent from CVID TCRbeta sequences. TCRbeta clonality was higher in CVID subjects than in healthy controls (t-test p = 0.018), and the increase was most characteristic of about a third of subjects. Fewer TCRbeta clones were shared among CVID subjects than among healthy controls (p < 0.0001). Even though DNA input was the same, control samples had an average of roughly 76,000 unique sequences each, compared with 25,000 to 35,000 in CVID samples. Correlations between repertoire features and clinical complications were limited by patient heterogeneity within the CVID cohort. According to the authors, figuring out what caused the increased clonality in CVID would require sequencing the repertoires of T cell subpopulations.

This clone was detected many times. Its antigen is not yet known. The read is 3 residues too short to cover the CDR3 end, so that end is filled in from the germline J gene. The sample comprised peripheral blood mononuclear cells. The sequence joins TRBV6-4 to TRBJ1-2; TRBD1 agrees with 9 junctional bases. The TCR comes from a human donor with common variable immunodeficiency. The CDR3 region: CASSADRGFGGYTF. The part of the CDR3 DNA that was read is TGTGCCAGCAGTGCGGACAGGGGTTTTGGGGGC.